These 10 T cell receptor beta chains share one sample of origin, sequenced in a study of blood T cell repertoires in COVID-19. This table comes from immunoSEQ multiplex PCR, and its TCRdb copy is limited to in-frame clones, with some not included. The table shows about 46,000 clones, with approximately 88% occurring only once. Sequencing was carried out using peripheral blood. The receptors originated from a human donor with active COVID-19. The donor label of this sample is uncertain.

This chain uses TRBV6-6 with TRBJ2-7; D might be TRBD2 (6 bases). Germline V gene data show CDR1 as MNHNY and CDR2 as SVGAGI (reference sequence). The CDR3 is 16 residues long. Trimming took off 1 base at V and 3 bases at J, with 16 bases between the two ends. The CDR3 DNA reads TGTGCCAGCAGTTACTTTCCGGCGGGACGAGGCTACGAGCAGTACTTC. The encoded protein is CASSYFPAGRGYEQYF.

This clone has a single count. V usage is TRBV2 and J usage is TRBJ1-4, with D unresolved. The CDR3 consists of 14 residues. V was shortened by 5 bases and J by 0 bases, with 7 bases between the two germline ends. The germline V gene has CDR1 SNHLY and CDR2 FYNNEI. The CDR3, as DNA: TGTGCCAGCAGTTATCTTGCAACTAATGAAAAACTGTTTTTT. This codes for CASSYLATNEKLFF.

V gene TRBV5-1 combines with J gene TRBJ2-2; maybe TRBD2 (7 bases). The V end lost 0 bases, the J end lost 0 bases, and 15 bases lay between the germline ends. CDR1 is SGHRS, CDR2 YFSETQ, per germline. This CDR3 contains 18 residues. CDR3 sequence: CASSLARGGGPNTGELFF. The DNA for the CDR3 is TGCGCCAGCAGCTTGGCGCGAGGGGGGGGACCGAACACCGGGGAGCTGTTTTTT.

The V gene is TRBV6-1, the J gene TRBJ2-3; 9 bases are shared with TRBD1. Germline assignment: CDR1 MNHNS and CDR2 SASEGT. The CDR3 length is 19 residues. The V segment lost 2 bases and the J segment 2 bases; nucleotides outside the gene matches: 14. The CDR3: CASSEFLLSGTGITDTQYF. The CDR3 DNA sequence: TGTGCCAGCAGTGAATTTCTTTTGTCCGGGACAGGGATCACAGATACGCAGTATTTT.

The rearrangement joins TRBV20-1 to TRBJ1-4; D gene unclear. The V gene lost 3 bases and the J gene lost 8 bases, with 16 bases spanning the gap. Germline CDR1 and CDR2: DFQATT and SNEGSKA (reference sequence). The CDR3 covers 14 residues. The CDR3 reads CSASSRKEGEKLFF. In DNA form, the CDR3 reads TGCAGTGCTAGTAGTCGGAAGGAGGGAGAAAAACTGTTTTTT.

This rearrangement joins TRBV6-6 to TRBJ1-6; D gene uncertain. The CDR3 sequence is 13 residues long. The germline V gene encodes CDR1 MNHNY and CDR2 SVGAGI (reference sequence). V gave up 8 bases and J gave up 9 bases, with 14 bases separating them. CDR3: CASGEFRGSPLHF. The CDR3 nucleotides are TGTGCCAGCGGGGAGTTCCGGGGTTCACCCCTCCACTTT.

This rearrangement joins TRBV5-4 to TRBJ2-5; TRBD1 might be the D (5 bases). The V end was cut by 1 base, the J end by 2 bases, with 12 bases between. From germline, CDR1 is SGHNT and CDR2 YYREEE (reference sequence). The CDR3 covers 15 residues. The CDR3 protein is CASSLTSGPQETQYF. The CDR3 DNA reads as TGTGCCAGCAGCTTGACGTCAGGGCCTCAAGAGACCCAGTACTTC.

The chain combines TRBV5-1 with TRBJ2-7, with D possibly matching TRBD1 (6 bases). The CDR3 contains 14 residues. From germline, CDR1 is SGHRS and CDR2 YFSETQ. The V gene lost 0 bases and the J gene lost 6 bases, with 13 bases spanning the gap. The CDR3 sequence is CASSLGQVLGEQYF. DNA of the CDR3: TGCGCCAGCAGCTTGGGACAGGTCCTCGGCGAGCAGTACTTC.

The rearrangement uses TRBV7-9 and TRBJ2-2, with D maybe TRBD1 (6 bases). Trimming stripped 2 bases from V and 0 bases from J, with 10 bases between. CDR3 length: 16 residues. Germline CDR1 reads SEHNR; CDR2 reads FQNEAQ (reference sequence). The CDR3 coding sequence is TGTGCCAGCAGCTTATCCCCAGGGGCGAACACCGGGGAGCTGTTTTTT. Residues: CASSLSPGANTGELFF.

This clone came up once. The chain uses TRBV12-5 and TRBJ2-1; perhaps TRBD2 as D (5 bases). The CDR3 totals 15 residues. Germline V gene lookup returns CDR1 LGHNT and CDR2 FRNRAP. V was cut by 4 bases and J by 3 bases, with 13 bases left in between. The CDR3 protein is CASGSPQEVYNEQFF. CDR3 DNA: TGTGCTAGTGGTTCCCCGCAGGAGGTCTACAATGAGCAGTTCTTC.